The rows below give T cell receptor beta chains drawn from one sample of a study of T cells in Graves' hyperthyroidism and ophthalmopathy. TCRdb independently ran MiXCR on the multiplex PCR reads; one entry per CDR3 protein. Of some 420,000 distinct CDR3 sequences listed, roughly 15% are singletons. Input material: blood. The receptors were sampled from a woman aged 18 to 35 with Graves' hyperthyroidism. CDR3s include the opening cysteine and the closing phenylalanine or tryptophan. D genes are given only for firm matches. The size field reads once, few or many counts, or a class when the clone is expanded.

clone size	J gene	D gene	V gene	CDR3 protein	CDR3 DNA
many	TRBJ1-2	-	TRBV3-1	CASSQALGYGYTF	TGTGCCAGCAGCCAAGCCCTCGGGTACGGCTACACCTTC
many	TRBJ1-2	TRBD1	TRBV6-7	CASSLPLDRGLFLDGYTF	TGTGCCAGCAGCCTACCGTTGGACAGGGGGCTTTTCTTGGATGGCTACACCTTC
many	TRBJ2-7	-	TRBV28	CASRSKRAGYEQYF	TGTGCCAGCAGAAGTAAGCGGGCCGGCTACGAGCAGTACTTC
many	TRBJ2-1	TRBD1	TRBV28	CASSPGTGSLVDEQFF	TGTGCCAGCAGCCCCGGGACAGGGTCTTTGGTCGATGAGCAGTTCTTC
few	TRBJ2-7	-	TRBV6-5	CASSYAGTYEQYF	TGTGCCAGCAGTTACGCAGGGACCTACGAGCAGTACTTC
few	TRBJ1-1	TRBD1	TRBV18	CASSQSGGAPDTEAFF	TGTGCCAGCTCACAGTCAGGGGGCGCTCCGGACACTGAAGCTTTCTTT
many	TRBJ1-1	-	TRBV30	CAWMGGPTEAFF	TGTGCCTGGATGGGGGGGCCCACTGAAGCTTTCTTT
many	TRBJ2-7	-	TRBV30	CAWRSWGGGLTPYEQYF	TGTGCCTGGAGATCCTGGGGTGGGGGACTGACGCCCTACGAGCAGTACTTC
many	TRBJ1-6	-	TRBV30	CAWSAQTSSPLHF	TGTGCCTGGAGTGCACAGACGTCTTCACCCCTCCACTTT
many	TRBJ2-7	-	TRBV20-1	CSARDRDYEQYF	TGCAGTGCTAGAGATCGGGACTACGAGCAGTACTTC
many	TRBJ1-2	-	TRBV5-1	CASTPHANYGYTF	TGCGCCAGCACCCCGCACGCCAACTATGGCTACACCTTC
many	TRBJ1-1	-	TRBV18	CASSPPVRLNTEAFF	TGTGCCAGCTCACCACCCGTCAGGTTGAACACTGAAGCTTTCTTT